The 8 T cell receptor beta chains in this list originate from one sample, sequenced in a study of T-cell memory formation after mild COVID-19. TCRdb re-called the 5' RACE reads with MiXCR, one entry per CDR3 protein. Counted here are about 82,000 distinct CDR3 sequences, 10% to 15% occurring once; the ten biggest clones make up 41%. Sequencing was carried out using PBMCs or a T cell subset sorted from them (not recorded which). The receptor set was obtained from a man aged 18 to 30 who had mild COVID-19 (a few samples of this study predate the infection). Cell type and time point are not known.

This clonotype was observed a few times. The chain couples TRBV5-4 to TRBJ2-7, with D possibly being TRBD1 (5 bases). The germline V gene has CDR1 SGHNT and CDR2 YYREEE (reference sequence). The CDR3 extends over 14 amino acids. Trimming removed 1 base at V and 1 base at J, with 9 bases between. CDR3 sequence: CASSLWGSSYEQYV. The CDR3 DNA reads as TGTGCCAGCAGCTTGTGGGGCAGTTCCTACGAGCAGTACGTC.

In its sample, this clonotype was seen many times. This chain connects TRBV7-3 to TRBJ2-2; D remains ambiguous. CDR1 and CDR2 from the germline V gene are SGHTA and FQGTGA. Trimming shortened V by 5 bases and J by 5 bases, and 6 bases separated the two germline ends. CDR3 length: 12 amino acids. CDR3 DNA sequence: TGTGCCAGCAGCACTGATACCGGGGAGCTGTTTTTT. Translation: CASSTDTGELFF.

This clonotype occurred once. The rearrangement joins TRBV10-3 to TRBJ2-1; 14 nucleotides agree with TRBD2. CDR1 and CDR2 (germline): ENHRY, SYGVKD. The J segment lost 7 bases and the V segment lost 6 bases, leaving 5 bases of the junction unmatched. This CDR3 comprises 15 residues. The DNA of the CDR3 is TGTGCCATCAGGACTAGCGGGGGGGCCGGTAATGAGCAGTTCTTC. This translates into CAIRTSGGAGNEQFF.

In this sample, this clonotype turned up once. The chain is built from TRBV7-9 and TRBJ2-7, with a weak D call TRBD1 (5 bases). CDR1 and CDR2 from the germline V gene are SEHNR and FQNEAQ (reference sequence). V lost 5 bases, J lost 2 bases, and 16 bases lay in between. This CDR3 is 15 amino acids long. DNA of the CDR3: TGTGCCAGCAGCCCGAGCCCGACAGACACCTACGAGCAGTACTTC. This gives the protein CASSPSPTDTYEQYF. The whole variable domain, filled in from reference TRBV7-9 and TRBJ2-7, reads DTGVSQNPRHKITKRGQNVTFRCDPISEHNRLYWYRQTLGQGPEFLTYFQNEAQLEKSRLLSDRFSAERPKGSFSTLEIQRTEQGDSAMYLCASSPSPTDTYEQYFGPGTRLTVT.

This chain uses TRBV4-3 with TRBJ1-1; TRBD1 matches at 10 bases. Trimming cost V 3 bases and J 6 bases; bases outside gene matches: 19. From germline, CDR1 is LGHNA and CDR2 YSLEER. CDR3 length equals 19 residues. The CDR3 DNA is TGCGCCAGCAGCCACCGACTTTACGACCGGGACAGGGGAAGATCTGAAGCTTTCTTT. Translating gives CASSHRLYDRDRGRSEAFF.

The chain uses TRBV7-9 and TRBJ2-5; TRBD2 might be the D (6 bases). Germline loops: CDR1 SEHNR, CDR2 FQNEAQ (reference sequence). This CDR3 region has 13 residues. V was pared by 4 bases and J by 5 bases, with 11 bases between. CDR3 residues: CASSSAGWETQYF. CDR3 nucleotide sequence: TGTGCCAGCAGCTCGGCGGGGTGGGAGACCCAGTACTTC.

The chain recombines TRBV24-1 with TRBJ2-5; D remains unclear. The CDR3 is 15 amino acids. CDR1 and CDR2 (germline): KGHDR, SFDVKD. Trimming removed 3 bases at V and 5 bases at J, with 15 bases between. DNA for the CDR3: TGTGCCACCAGTGATCCCACAGTTTTGGCGGAGACCCAGTACTTC. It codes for CATSDPTVLAETQYF.

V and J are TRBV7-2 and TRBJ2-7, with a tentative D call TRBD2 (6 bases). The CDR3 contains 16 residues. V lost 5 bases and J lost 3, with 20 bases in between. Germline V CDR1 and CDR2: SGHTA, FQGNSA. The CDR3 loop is CASSPRRAGWGYEQYF. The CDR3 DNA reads TGTGCCAGCAGCCCTCGGCGGGCGGGGTGGGGCTACGAGCAGTACTTC.